One and the same sample provided the 15 T cell receptor beta chains below, sequenced in a study of breast tumors, draining lymph nodes, adjacent tissues. TCRdb fed the multiplex PCR reads into MiXCR, producing one record per CDR3 protein. Of about 230,000 distinct CDR3 sequences listed, about 30% are singletons. Axillary draining lymph nodes of breast cancer patients supplied the node samples. The sequenced material came from axillary lymph node tissue. These receptors originate from a female donor with breast cancer. Some clones in this sample may be carry-over from other donors' samples.

This clonotype has ten or more counts. This sequence joins TRBV5-1 and TRBJ2-1, with D maybe TRBD1 (6 bases). V shed 4 bases and J shed 0 bases, with 8 bases lying between them. In germline, CDR1 is SGHRS, CDR2 YFSETQ. There are 14 residues in the CDR3. The CDR3 sequence: CASSGTPSYNEQFF. CDR3 nucleotide sequence: TGCGCCAGCAGCGGGACACCCTCCTACAATGAGCAGTTCTTC.

This clonotype was detected ten times or more. The rearrangement joins TRBV6-5 to TRBJ2-6; D is unclear. The CDR3 runs to 16 residues. Deletions cut 6 bases from V and 0 bases from J, with 12 bases between. The V gene's germline CDR1 is MNHEY and CDR2 SVGAGI. CDR3 nucleotides: TGTGCCAGCAGCAGAGGTGCGGACTCTGGGGCCAACGTCCTGACTTTC. Translated: CASSRGADSGANVLTF.

The chain employs TRBV29-1 and TRBJ2-1; D gene ambiguous. CDR3 length: 11 amino acids. Trimming removed 5 bases from V and 10 bases from J, with 12 bases in between. Per germline, CDR1 SQVTM and CDR2 ANQGSEA. CDR3 in DNA: TGCAGCGTTTCATCGGCGACGGAGCAGTTCTTC. Protein: CSVSSATEQFF.

The genes are TRBV20-1 and TRBJ1-4; 7 positions match TRBD1. Germline CDR1 DFQATT, CDR2 SNEGSKA (reference sequence). V was pared by 3 bases and J by 5 bases, with 12 bases of the junction left unmatched. The CDR3 runs 16 residues. The CDR3 loop is CSASPGGGPYNEKLFF. The CDR3, as DNA: TGCAGTGCTAGTCCAGGGGGAGGTCCCTACAATGAAAAACTGTTTTTT.

This clonotype has a count of ten or more. CDR3 nucleotides: TGTGCCAGTAGTATAACCAGGGGCGGCTACGAGCAGTACTTC. As protein: CASSITRGGYEQYF. The chain employs TRBV19 and TRBJ2-7; maybe TRBD1 (6 bases). CDR3 size: 14 residues. CDR1 and CDR2 (germline): LNHDA, SQIVND (reference sequence). The ends were cut back, 2 bases at V and 3 bases at J, with 11 bases in the middle.

Of note for this clonotype: Compared with germline, one end of the junction differs, possibly owing to a read error. The J gene is TRBJ2-7, the V gene TRBV7-9, with D maybe TRBD2 (5 bases). CDR1 is SEHNR and CDR2 is FQNEAQ in the germline V gene (reference sequence). The CDR3 spans 14 residues. The CDR3 reads CASSLAQISYEQYF. The CDR3, as DNA: TGTGCCAGCAGCCTAGCACAGATCTCCTACGAGCAGTACTTC.

This clonotype was seen many times. This chain joins TRBV2 and TRBJ2-5, with D hard to call. There are 11 residues in the CDR3. V lost 7 bases, J lost 5 bases, and 8 bases lay in between. Germline CDR1 is SNHLY and CDR2 is FYNNEI. The CDR3 loop is CASNRMETQYF. CDR3 coding DNA: TGTGCCAGCAATCGTATGGAGACCCAGTACTTC.

Turning to this clonotype: Because it lacks the conserved phenylalanine or tryptophan at the end, this CDR3 is likely a read error. The chain links TRBV7-2 to TRBJ2-5; maybe TRBD1 (5 bases). Germline V gene sequence: CDR1 SGHTA, CDR2 FQGNSA. V was trimmed by 7 bases and J by 0 bases, leaving 9 bases between them. The CDR3 consists of 13 residues. The CDR3 region has the DNA TGTGCCAGCATGGGGCGATACCAAGAGACCCAGTACTCC. This sequence encodes CASMGRYQETQYS.

On this clonotype: A much bigger clone sits one base away, suggesting this may be a read error. This sequence joins TRBV9 and TRBJ2-3; no firm D call. CDR1 is SGDLS, CDR2 YYNGEE, per germline. The length of the CDR3 is 13 residues. The CDR3 coding sequence is TGTGCCAGCAACGTAAGCGACACAGATACGCAGTATTTT. This sequence encodes CASNVSDTDTQYF.

The chain has TRBV5-1 and TRBJ1-1, with D possibly being TRBD1 (5 bases). Trimming cost V 3 bases and J 4 bases, with 31 bases left between them. The CDR3 is 20 residues long. CDR1 and CDR2 from the germline V gene are SGHRS and YFSETQ. The CDR3 nucleotides are TGCGCCAGCAGCTCGGGGTTTGGGGCAACGACCACTTCTCAGGGCACTGAAGCTTTCTTT. Translating gives CASSSGFGATTTSQGTEAFF.

This clonotype was picked up many times. This sequence joins TRBV5-1 and TRBJ2-1; TRBD2 is a possible D gene (6 bases). CDR3 length: 17 residues. V was cut by 0 bases and J by 8 bases, with 21 bases left in between. CDR1 and CDR2 (germline): SGHRS, YFSETQ. CDR3 loop: CASSLALAGRVGDEQFF. The DNA for the CDR3 is TGCGCCAGCAGCTTGGCCTTGGCGGGGCGGGTAGGGGATGAGCAGTTCTTC. The variable domain in full, with the rest retrieved from reference TRBV5-1 and TRBJ2-1, is KAGVTQTPRYLIKTRGQQVTLSCSPISGHRSVSWYQQTPGQGLQFLFEYFSETQRNKGNFPGRFSGRQFSNSRSEMNVSTLELGDSALYLCASSLALAGRVGDEQFFGPGTRLTVL.

This clonotype was recorded many times. This chain joins TRBV12-3 or TRBV12-4 and TRBJ1-2, with D possibly TRBD1 on 5 matching bases. The V end was cut by 3 bases, the J end by 3 bases, with 11 bases between. CDR3 length equals 14 residues. The CDR3 spells CASSFGRTHYGYTF. CDR3 nucleotide sequence: TGTGCCAGCAGTTTCGGACGGACACACTATGGCTACACCTTC.

This clonotype was detected ten times or more. The chain has TRBV4-1 and TRBJ2-3; D not certain. CDR1 MGHRA and CDR2 YSYEKL come from the germline V gene. V was shortened by 4 bases and J by 5 bases, with 4 bases between the two germline ends. The CDR3 contains 11 residues. CDR3 DNA: TGCGCCAGCAGCCGTTTAGATACGCAGTATTTT. Its translation is CASSRLDTQYF.

This clonotype was counted many times. The rearrangement joins TRBV7-3 to TRBJ1-6, with D unclear. Germline lookup yields CDR1 SGHTA and CDR2 FQGTGA. The CDR3 extends over 13 amino acids. V dropped 2 bases and J dropped 13 bases, with 12 bases sitting between them. CDR3 region: CASSLGEAVPLHF. In DNA form, the CDR3 reads TGTGCCAGCAGCTTAGGGGAGGCTGTCCCCCTCCACTTT.

This clonotype was seen repeatedly, ten times or more. CDR3 nucleotides: TGCAGTGCTAGTCTCCGGCTAGCGGGAGGGCCGGGGTTCTTC. Amino acid sequence: CSASLRLAGGPGFF. V is TRBV20-1 and J is TRBJ2-1; 12 bases are a match to TRBD2. The CDR3 consists of 14 residues. V was clipped by 3 bases and J by 15 bases; unmatched bases: 12. Germline CDR1 DFQATT, CDR2 SNEGSKA (reference sequence).